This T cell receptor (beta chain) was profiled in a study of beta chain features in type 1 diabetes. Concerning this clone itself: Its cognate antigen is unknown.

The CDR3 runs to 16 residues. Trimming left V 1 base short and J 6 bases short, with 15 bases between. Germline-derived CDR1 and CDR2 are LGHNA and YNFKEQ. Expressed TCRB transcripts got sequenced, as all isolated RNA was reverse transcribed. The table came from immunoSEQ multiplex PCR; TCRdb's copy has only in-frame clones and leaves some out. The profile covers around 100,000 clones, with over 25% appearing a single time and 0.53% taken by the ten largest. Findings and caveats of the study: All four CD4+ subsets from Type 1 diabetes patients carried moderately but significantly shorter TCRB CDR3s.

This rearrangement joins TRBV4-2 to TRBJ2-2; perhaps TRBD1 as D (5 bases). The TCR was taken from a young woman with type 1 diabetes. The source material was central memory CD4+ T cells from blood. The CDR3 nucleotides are TGTGCCAGCAGCCAAGCTGGTCAGGGAAGAGCCGGGGAGCTGTTTTTT. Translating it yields CASSQAGQGRAGELFF.